A single T cell receptor (beta chain) is shown here with its context. The target antigen is unknown. Trimming stripped 6 bases from V and 0 bases from J, with 12 bases between. Germline lookup yields CDR1 MNHEY and CDR2 SMNVEV (reference sequence). The CDR3 consists of 14 residues. Clones were sequenced by immunoSEQ multiplex PCR, and TCRdb holds only the in-frame ones, with some missing. The sample records 300,000 to 400,000 clones, roughly 92% being singletons. These data belong to a study of brain T cells in children with intractable seizures. The sample's time point: blood from clinic visit 5 months post-surgery; TSC patient then seizure free. The sequenced cases were selected for having the highest brain T cell transcript signatures. Pre-surgery treatment included at least one anti-epileptic drug. Study results and caveats: Pre- and post-surgery blood differed in depth, so pre-surgery absences may be undersampling. Viral specificity was inferred only from CDR3 similarity; HCMV serostatus was unknown.

The chain combines TRBV27 with TRBJ2-7; D gene ambiguous. The sequence was collected from a boy less than two years old with tuberous sclerosis and intractable seizures. The sample here was peripheral blood, taken roughly 5 months after surgery. Here the CDR3 reads CASSPYPSSYEQYF. In DNA form, the CDR3 reads TGTGCCAGCAGCCCATACCCAAGCTCCTACGAGCAGTACTTC.